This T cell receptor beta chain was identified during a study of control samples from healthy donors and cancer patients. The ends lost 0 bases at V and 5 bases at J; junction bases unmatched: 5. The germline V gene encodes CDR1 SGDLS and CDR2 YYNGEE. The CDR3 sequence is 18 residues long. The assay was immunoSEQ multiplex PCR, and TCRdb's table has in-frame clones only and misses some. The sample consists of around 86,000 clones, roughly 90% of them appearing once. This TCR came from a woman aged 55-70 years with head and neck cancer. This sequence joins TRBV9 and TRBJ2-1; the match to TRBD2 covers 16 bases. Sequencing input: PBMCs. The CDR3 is CASSVAGLAGGRHNEQFF. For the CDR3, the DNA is TGTGCCAGCAGCGTAGCGGGACTAGCGGGAGGGCGACACAATGAGCAGTTCTTC.